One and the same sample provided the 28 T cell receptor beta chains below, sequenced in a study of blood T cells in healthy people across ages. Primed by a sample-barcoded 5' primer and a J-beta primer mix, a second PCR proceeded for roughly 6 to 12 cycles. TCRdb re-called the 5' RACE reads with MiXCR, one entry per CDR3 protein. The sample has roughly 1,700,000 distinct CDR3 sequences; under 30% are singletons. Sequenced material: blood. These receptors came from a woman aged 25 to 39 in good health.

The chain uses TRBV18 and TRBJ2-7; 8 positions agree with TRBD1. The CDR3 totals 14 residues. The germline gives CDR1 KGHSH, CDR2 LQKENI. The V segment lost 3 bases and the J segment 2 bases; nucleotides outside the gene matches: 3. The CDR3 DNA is TGTGCCAGCTCACCTACGGGACAGGCCTACGAGCAGTACTTC. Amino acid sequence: CASSPTGQAYEQYF.

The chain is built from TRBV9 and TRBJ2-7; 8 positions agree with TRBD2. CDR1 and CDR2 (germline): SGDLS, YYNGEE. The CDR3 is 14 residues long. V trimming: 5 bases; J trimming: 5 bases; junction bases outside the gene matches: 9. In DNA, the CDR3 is TGTGCCAGCAGTCGACTAGCGACGCATGACGAGCAGTACTTC. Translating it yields CASSRLATHDEQYF. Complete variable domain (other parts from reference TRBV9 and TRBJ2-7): DSGVTQTPKHLITATGQRVTLRCSPRSGDLSVYWYQQSLDQGLQFLIQYYNGEERAKGNILERFSAQQFPDLHSELNLSSLELGDSALYFCASSRLATHDEQYFGPGTRLTVT.

Written as DNA, the CDR3 is TGTGCCAGCTCACCACAGGGCGAGGGCACTGAAGCTTTCTTT. Residues: CASSPQGEGTEAFF. This chain uses TRBV18 with TRBJ1-1; D remains ambiguous. The CDR3 runs 14 residues. CDR1 and CDR2 (germline): KGHSH, LQKENI. V gave up 1 base and J gave up 4 bases, with 10 bases separating them. The full variable domain, in which reference TRBV18 and TRBJ1-1 provide the parts outside the CDR3, is NAGVMQNPRHLVRRRGQEARLRCSPMKGHSHVYWYRQLPEEGLKFMVYLQKENIIDESGMPKERFSAEFPKEGPSILRIQQVVRGDSAAYFCASSPQGEGTEAFFGQGTRLTVV.

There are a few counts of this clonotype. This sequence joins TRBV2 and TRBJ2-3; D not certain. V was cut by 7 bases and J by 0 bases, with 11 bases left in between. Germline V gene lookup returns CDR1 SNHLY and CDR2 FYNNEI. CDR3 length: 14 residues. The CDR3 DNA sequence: TGTGCCAGCACCGAAGGTTGGAGCACAGATACGCAGTATTTT. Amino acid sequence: CASTEGWSTDTQYF.

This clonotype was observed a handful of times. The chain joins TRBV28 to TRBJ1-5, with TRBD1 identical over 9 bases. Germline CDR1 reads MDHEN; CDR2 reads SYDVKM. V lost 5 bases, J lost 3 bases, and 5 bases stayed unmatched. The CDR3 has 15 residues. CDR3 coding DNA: TGTGCCAGCAGTCTGGACAGGGGACTCAATCAGCCCCAGCATTTT. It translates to CASSLDRGLNQPQHF.

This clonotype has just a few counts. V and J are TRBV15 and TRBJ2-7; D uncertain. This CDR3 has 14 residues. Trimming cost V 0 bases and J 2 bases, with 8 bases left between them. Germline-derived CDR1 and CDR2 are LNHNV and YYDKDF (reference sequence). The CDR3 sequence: CATSRERAAYEQYF. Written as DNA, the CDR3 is TGTGCCACCAGCAGAGAACGGGCAGCCTACGAGCAGTACTTC.

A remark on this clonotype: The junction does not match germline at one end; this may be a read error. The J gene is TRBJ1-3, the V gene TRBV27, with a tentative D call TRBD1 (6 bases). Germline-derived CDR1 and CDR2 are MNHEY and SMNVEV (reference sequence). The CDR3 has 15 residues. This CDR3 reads CASSFTGASGSTIYF. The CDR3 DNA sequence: TGTGCCAGCAGTTTTACGGGGGCCTCTGGAAGCACCATATATTTT.

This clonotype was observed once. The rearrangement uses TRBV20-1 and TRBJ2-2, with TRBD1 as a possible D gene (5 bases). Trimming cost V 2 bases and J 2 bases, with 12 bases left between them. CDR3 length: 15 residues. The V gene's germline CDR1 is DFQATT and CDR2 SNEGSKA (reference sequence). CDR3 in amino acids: CSARTGQGNTGELFF. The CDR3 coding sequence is TGCAGTGCTAGAACGGGCCAGGGCAACACCGGGGAGCTGTTTTTT.

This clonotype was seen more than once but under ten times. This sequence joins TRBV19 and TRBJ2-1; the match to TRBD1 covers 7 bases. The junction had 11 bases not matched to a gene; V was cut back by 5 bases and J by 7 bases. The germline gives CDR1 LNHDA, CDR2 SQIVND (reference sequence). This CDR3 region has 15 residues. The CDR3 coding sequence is TGTGCCAGTAGTCGTAGACAGGGCCAAATGAATGAGCAGTTCTTC. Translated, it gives CASSRRQGQMNEQFF.

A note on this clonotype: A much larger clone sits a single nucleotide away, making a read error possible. For the CDR3, the DNA is TGCAGTGCTAGAGAGAATCAAGCGGGAGGGAATGAGCAGTACTTC. It specifies CSARENQAGGNEQYF. V is TRBV20-1 and J is TRBJ2-4, with 10 bases lining up with TRBD2. Per the germline V gene, CDR1 is DFQATT and CDR2 is SNEGSKA (reference sequence). This CDR3 contains 15 residues. J gave up 13 bases and V 0 bases, and 12 bases lay outside the gene matches.

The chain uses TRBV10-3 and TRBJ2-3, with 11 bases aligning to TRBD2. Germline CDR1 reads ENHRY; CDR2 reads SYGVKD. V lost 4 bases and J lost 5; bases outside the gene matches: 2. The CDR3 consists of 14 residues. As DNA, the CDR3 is TGTGCCATCAGTGGACTAGCGGGACAAGATACGCAGTATTTT. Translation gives CAISGLAGQDTQYF.

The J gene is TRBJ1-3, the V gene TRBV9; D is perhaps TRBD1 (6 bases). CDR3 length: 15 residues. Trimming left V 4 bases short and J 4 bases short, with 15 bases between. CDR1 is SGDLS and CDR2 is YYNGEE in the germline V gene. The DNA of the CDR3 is TGTGCCAGCAGCCCAAGGGGGATACGGGGAAACACCATATATTTT. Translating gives CASSPRGIRGNTIYF.

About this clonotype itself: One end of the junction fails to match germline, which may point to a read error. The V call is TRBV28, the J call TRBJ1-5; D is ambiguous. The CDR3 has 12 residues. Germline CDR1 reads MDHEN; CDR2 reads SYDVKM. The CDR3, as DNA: TGTGTCAGCAGGAATCTAAATCAGCCCCAGCATTTT. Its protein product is CVSRNLNQPQHF. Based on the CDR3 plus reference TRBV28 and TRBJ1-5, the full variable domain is DVKVTQSSRYLVKRTGEKVFLECVQDMDHENMFWYRQDPGLGLRLIYFSYDVKMKEKGDIPEGYSVSREKKERFSLILESASTNQTSMYLCVSRNLNQPQHFGDGTRLSIL.

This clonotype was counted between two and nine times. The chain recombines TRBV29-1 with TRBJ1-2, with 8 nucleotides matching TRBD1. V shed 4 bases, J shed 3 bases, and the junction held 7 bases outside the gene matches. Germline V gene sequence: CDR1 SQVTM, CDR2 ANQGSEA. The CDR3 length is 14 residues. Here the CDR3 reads CSVAPGGWDYGYTF. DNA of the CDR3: TGCAGCGTTGCGCCAGGGGGCTGGGACTATGGCTACACCTTC.

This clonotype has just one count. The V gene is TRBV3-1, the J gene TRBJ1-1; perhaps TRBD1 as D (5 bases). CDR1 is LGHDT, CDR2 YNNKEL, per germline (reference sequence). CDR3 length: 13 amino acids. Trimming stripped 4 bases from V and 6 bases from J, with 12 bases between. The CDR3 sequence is CASSLFQGAEAFF. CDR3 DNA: TGTGCCAGCAGCCTATTTCAGGGCGCTGAAGCTTTCTTT.

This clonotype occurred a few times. CDR3 residues: CASSLEVGVTEAFF. The CDR3 DNA reads TGTGCCAGCAGCTTAGAAGTTGGGGTAACTGAAGCTTTCTTT. This sequence joins TRBV7-9 and TRBJ1-1; no clear D gene. CDR1 SEHNR and CDR2 FQNEAQ come from the germline V gene (reference sequence). The CDR3 sequence is 14 residues long. Trimming took off 1 base at V and 5 bases at J, with 11 bases between the two ends. The variable domain in full, completed from reference TRBV7-9 and TRBJ1-1, reads DTGVSQNPRHKITKRGQNVTFRCDPISEHNRLYWYRQTLGQGPEFLTYFQNEAQLEKSRLLSDRFSAERPKGSFSTLEIQRTEQGDSAMYLCASSLEVGVTEAFFGQGTRLTVV.

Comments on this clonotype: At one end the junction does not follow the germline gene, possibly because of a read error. This chain's CDR3 is CVSSLGTSGAQETQYF. Here the CDR3 DNA reads TGTGTCAGCAGCTTAGGTACTAGCGGGGCTCAAGAGACCCAGTACTTC. The chain combines TRBV7-2 with TRBJ2-5; 10 positions agree with TRBD2. This CDR3 has 16 amino acids. Germline values: CDR1 SGHTA, CDR2 FQGNSA.

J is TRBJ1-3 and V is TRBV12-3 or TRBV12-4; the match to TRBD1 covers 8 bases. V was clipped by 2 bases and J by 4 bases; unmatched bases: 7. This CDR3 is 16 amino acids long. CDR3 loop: CASSLLGQERGNTIYF. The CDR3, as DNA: TGTGCCAGCAGTTTATTGGGACAGGAGAGGGGAAACACCATATATTTT.

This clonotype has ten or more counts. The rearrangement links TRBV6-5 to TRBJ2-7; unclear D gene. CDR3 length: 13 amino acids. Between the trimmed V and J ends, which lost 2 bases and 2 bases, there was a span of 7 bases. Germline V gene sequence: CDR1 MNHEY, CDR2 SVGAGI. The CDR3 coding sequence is TGTGCCAGCAGTTACGGGCAAACCTACGAGCAGTACTTC. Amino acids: CASSYGQTYEQYF.

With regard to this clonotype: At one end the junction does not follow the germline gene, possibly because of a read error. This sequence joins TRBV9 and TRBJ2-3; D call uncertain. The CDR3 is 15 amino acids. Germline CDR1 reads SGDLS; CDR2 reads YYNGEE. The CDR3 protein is CTSSVVSRFGDTQYF. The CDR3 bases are TGTACCAGCAGCGTAGTAAGCCGGTTCGGAGATACGCAGTATTTT.

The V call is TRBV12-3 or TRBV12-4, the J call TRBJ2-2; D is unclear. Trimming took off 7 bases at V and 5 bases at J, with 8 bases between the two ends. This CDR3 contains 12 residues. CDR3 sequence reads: CASTMGTGELFF. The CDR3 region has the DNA TGTGCCAGCACCATGGGGACCGGGGAGCTGTTTTTT.

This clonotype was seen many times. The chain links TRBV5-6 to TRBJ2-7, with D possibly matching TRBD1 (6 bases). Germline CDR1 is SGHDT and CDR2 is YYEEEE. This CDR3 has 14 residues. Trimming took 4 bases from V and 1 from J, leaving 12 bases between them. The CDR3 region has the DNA TGTGCCAGCAGCGGGGGCCTTCTGTCCTACGAGCAGTACTTC. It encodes CASSGGLLSYEQYF.

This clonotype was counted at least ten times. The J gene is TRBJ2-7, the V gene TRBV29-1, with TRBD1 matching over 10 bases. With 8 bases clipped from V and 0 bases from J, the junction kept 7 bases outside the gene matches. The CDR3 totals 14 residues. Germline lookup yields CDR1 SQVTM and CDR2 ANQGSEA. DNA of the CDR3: TGCAGCTATCGGGGGACAGGGGTCTCCTACGAGCAGTACTTC. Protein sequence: CSYRGTGVSYEQYF.

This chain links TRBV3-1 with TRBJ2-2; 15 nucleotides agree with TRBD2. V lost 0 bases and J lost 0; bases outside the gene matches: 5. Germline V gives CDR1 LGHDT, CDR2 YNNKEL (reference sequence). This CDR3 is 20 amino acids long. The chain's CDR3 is CASSQDQGLAGGSNTGELFF. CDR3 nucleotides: TGTGCCAGCAGCCAAGATCAAGGACTAGCGGGGGGGTCGAACACCGGGGAGCTGTTTTTT.

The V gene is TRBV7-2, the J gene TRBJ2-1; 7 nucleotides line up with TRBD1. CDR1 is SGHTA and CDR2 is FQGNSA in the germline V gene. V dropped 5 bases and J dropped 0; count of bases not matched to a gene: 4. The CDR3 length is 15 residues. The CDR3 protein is CASSMTGSSYNEQFF. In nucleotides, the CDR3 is TGTGCCAGCAGCATGACAGGGAGCTCCTACAATGAGCAGTTCTTC.

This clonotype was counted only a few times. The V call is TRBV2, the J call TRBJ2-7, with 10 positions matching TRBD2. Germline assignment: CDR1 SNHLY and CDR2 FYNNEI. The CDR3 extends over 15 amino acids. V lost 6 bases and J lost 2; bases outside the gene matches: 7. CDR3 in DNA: TGTGCCAGCAGGCGCGGACTAGCGGATACCTACGAGCAGTACTTC. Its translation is CASRRGLADTYEQYF.

CDR3 sequence: CASSVEETRAYGYTF. CDR3 nucleotide sequence: TGTGCCAGCAGCGTAGAGGAGACTAGGGCCTATGGCTACACCTTC. The chain employs TRBV9 and TRBJ1-2; no reliable D call. The ends were cut back, 0 bases at V and 4 bases at J, with 13 bases in the middle. This CDR3 region has 15 residues. Germline assignment: CDR1 SGDLS and CDR2 YYNGEE.

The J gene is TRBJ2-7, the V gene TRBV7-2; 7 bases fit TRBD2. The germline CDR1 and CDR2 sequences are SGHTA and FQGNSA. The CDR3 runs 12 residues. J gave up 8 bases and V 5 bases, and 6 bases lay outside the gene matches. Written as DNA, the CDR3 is TGTGCCAGCAGCAGGGAGGGGTGGAAGCAGTACTTC. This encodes CASSREGWKQYF.